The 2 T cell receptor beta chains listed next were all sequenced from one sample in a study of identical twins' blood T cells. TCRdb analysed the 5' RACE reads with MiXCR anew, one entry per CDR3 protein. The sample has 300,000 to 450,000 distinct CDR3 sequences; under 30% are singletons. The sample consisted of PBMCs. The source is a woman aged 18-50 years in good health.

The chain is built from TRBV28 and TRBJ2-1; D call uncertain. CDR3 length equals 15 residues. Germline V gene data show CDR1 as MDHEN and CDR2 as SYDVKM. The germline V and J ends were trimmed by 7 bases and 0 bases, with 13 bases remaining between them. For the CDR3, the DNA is TGTGCCAGCACACCCCCACGAAGCTCCTACAATGAGCAGTTCTTC. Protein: CASTPPRSSYNEQFF.

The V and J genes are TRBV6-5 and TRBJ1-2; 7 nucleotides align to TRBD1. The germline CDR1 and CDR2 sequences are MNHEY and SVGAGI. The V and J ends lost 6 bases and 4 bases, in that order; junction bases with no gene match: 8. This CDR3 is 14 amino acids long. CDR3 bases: TGTGCCAGCAGATCAGGGGGTATCCTCTATGGCTACACCTTC. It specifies CASRSGGILYGYTF.